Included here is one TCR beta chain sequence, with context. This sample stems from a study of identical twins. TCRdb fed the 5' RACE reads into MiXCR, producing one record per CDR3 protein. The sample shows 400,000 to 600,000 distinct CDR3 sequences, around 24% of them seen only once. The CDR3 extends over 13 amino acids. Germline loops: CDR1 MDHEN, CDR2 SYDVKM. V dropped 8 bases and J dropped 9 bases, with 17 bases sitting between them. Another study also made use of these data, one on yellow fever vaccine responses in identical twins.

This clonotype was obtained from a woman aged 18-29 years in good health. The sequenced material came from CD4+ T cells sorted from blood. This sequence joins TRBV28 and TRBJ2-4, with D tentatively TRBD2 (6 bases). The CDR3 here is CASGGLPLGIQYF. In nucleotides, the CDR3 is TGTGCCAGCGGGGGACTCCCGTTGGGCATTCAGTACTTC.